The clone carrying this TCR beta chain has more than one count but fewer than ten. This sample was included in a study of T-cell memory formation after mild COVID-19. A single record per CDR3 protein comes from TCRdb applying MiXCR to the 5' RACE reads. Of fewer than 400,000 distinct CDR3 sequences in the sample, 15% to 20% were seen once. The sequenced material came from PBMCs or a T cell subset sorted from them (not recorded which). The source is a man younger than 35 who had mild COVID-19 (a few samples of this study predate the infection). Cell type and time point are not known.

Written as DNA, the CDR3 is TGTGCCAGCAGATCCCCCAGGAACACTGAAGCTTTCTTT. Protein sequence: CASRSPRNTEAFF. The chain links TRBV7-2 to TRBJ1-1; D unclear. V shed 6 bases and J shed 1 base, with 9 bases lying between them. Looked up from germline, CDR1 is SGHTA and CDR2 is FQGNSA. The CDR3 length is 13 residues.